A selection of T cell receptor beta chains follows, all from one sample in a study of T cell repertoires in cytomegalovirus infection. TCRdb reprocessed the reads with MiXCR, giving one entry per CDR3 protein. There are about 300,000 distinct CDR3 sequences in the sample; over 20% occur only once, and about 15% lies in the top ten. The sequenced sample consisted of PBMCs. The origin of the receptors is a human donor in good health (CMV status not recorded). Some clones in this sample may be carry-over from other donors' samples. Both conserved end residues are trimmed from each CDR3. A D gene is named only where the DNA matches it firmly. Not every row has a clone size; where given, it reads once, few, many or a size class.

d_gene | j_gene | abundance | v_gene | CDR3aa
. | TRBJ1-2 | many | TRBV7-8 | ASSLRGDGYT
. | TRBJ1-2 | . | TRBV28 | ASSSFGRATNYGYT
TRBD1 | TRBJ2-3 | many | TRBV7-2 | ASSLGRRGRTDTQY
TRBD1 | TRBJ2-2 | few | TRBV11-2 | ASSQTTGVSELF
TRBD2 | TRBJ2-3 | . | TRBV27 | ASSRDYRSTDTQY
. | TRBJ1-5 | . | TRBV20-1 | SARSGGAQPQH
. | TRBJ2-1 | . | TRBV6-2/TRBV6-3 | ASSYSDSRNEQF
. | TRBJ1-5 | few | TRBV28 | ASRGAGNPQPQH
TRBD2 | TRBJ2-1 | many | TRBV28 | ASSLLGLAGGLTSEQF
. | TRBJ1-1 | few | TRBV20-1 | SASTGQGNTEAF
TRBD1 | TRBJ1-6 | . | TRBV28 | ASSFPGQVSSYNSPLH
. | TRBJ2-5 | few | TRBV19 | ASSMAGRETQY
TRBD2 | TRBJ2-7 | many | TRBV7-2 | ASSGIAGSYEQY
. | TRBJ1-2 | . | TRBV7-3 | ASSAQGQDAGYT
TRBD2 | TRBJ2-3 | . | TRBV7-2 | ASSARQREGRTDTQY
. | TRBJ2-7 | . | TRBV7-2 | ASSRDRTAGREQY
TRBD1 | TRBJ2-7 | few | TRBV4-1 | ASSQGRDSTYEQY
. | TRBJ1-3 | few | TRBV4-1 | ASRQTGSGNTIY